This entry concerns a single T cell receptor (beta chain). The antigen is unknown. This sample stems from a study of beta chain features in type 1 diabetes. Study-level information: Some 99 million sorted cells were examined across all samples.

The study, taken as a whole, reports: Possibly, sequencing cDNA over-represented cells that had high TCR expression levels.

V was pared by 4 bases and J by 0 bases, with 11 bases of the junction left unmatched. This CDR3 comprises 18 residues. Germline CDR1 and CDR2: KGHSH and LQKENI. Expressed TCRB transcripts were sequenced because the isolated RNA had all been reverse transcribed beforehand. Assay: immunoSEQ multiplex PCR; the TCRdb copy retains only in-frame clones and omits some. Of about 140,000 clones listed, 9% to 10% are singletons. The TCR sequence derives from a woman aged 40 to 50 in good health. The chain has TRBV18 and TRBJ2-1, with 8 bases that match TRBD2. Sequenced sample: central memory CD4+ T cells from blood. CDR3 nucleotide sequence: TGTGCCAGCTCACAGCGGGAGTGGGGTTCTAGCTCCTACAATGAGCAGTTCTTC. It is translated as CASSQREWGSSSYNEQFF.